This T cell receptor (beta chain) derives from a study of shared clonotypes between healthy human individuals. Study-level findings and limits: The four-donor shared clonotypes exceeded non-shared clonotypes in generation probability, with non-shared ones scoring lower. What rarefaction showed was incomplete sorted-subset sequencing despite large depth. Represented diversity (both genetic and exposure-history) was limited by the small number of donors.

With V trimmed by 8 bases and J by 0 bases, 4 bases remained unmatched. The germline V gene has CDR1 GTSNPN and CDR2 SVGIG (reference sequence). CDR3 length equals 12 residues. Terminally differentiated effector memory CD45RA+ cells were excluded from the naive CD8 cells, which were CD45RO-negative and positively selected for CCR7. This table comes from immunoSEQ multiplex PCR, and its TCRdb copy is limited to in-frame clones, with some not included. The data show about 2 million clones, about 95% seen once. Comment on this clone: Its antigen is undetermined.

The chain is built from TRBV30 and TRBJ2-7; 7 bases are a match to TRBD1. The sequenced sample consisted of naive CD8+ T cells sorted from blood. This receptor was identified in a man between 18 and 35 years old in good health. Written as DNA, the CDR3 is TGTGCCGGCAGGGACAGCTCCTACGAGCAGTACTTC. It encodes CAGRDSSYEQYF. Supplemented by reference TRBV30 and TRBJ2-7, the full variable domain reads SQTIHQWPATLVQPVGSPLSLECTVEGTSNPNLYWYRQAAGRGLQLLFYSVGIGQISSEVPQNLSASRPQDRQFILSSKKLLLSDSGFYLCAGRDSSYEQYFGPGTRLTVT.